This T cell receptor beta chain derives from a study of T cell changes during pregnancy in multiple sclerosis. Sequenced by immunoSEQ multiplex PCR; TCRdb stores in-frame clones only, minus some. Among about 110,000 clones, about 90% were seen once, and the ten largest hold approximately 1.5%. Per germline, CDR1 SGHTA and CDR2 FQGTGA. This CDR3 is built from 13 residues. V was cut by 4 bases and J by 3 bases, with 8 bases left in between. The sequencing here drew on peripheral blood, taken before pregnancy. The TCR comes from a female donor with multiple sclerosis, enrolled in a pregnancy study. This chain uses TRBV7-3 with TRBJ2-3, with a tentative D call TRBD1 (6 bases). The CDR3 region is CASSSRGTDTQYF. CDR3 sequence (DNA): TGTGCCAGCAGCTCAAGGGGGACAGATACGCAGTATTTT. The entire variable domain, with the rest obtained from reference TRBV7-3 and TRBJ2-3, is as follows: GAGVSQTPSNKVTEKGKYVELRCDPISGHTALYWYRQSLGQGPEFLIYFQGTGAADDSGLPNDRFFAVRPEGSVSTLKIQRTERGDSAVYLCASSSRGTDTQYFGPGTRLTVL.